These 10 T cell receptor beta chains came from one sample sequenced in a study of T cells in Graves' hyperthyroidism and ophthalmopathy. Authors of the study amplified TCR beta CDR3 regions from RNA transcripts. First-round RT-PCR targeting the TCR CDR3 was performed with the HTBI primer set. Via MiXCR, TCRdb re-called the multiplex PCR reads, giving one row per CDR3 protein. The data hold a few hundred thousand distinct CDR3 sequences, with 35% to 55% observed a single time. Source material: peripheral blood or thyroid tissue (not recorded which). Receptor source: a woman between 18 and 29 years old with Graves' hyperthyroidism.

This clonotype was seen a few times. One base away lies a much larger clone, so this may be a sequencing read error. This CDR3 is CASSLVAASSEKLFF. Written as DNA, the CDR3 is TGTGCCAGCAGCTTAGTGGCAGCTTCTAGTGAAAAACTGTTTTTT. The genes are TRBV7-2 and TRBJ1-4; no definite D call. V lost 1 base to trimming and J lost 7 bases, with 13 bases between them. Per the germline V gene, CDR1 is SGHTA and CDR2 is FQGNSA. The length of the CDR3 is 15 residues.

The chain carries TRBV19 and TRBJ1-4; tentatively, D is TRBD1 (6 bases). Germline assignment: CDR1 LNHDA and CDR2 SQIVND (reference sequence). V was shortened by 6 bases and J by 4 bases, with 15 bases between the two germline ends. This CDR3 comprises 15 residues. CDR3 nucleotide sequence: TGTGCCAGTAGAGACGGACAGTACATTAATGAAAAACTGTTTTTT. Encoded protein: CASRDGQYINEKLFF.

This clonotype has a single count. With a much larger clone just one base away, this may be a read error. V gene TRBV12-5 combines with J gene TRBJ2-7; D gene ambiguous. The CDR3 is 12 amino acids. Per the germline V gene, CDR1 is LGHNT and CDR2 is FRNRAP. CDR3: CASAPRVYEQHF. CDR3 DNA: TGTGCTAGTGCCCCTCGAGTTTACGAGCAGCACTTC.

The chain combines TRBV2 with TRBJ2-7, with 12 bases matching TRBD2. J was trimmed by 2 bases and V by 4 bases; bases with no gene match: 3. This CDR3 is 15 amino acids long. The germline V gene has CDR1 SNHLY and CDR2 FYNNEI. CDR3 sequence reads: CASSGTSGNPYEQYF. In DNA, the CDR3 is TGTGCCAGCAGTGGGACTAGCGGGAACCCCTACGAGCAGTACTTC.

This clonotype occurred once. CDR3 amino acids: CASSGATQGSYEQYF. The CDR3 nucleotides are TGTGCCAGCAGCGGGGCTACCCAGGGCTCCTACGAGCAGTACTTC. The J gene is TRBJ2-7, the V gene TRBV9; tentatively, D is TRBD1 (5 bases). Germline V gives CDR1 SGDLS, CDR2 YYNGEE. The CDR3 covers 15 residues. Deletions cut 3 bases from V and 0 bases from J, with 13 bases between.

This sequence joins TRBV9 and TRBJ1-1, with a possible D match to TRBD1 (6 bases). The V and J ends lost 2 bases and 4 bases respectively, with 12 bases between them. Germline V gives CDR1 SGDLS, CDR2 YYNGEE. This CDR3 spans 14 amino acids. The CDR3 coding sequence is TGTGCCAGCAGCGTTTCTGGAGGGGGCACTGAAGCTTTCTTT. Its protein product is CASSVSGGGTEAFF.

The chain carries TRBV24-1 and TRBJ2-1; D remains unclear. Germline CDR1 KGHDR, CDR2 SFDVKD. V dropped 0 bases and J dropped 10 bases, with 9 bases sitting between them. The CDR3 is 13 residues long. The CDR3 sequence: CATSDLSSMEQFF. The CDR3 region has the DNA TGTGCCACCAGTGATTTGTCCAGTATGGAGCAGTTCTTC.

The chain is built from TRBV12-3 or TRBV12-4 and TRBJ1-2; TRBD1 aligns across 7 bases. Germline trimming cut 6 bases from V and 4 bases from J; bases unmatched to any gene: 5. This CDR3 is 13 amino acids long. The CDR3 region is CASRDDRAYGYTF. In DNA, the CDR3 is TGTGCCAGCAGGGACGACAGGGCCTATGGCTACACCTTC.

V gene TRBV20-1 combines with J gene TRBJ1-5; 9 nucleotides line up with TRBD1. This CDR3 comprises 14 residues. V lost 2 bases and J lost 11; bases outside the gene matches: 10. CDR1 is DFQATT and CDR2 is SNEGSKA in the germline V gene (reference sequence). CDR3 DNA sequence: TGCAGTGCTAGACTACAGGGGGCAGGCGAGACCCAGCATTTT. This gives the protein CSARLQGAGETQHF.

This clonotype was seen a single time. A much more abundant neighbour one base away suggests this may be a read error. J is TRBJ2-7 and V is TRBV30; possibly TRBD2 for D (5 bases). The CDR3 consists of 12 residues. Germline CDR1 GTSNPN, CDR2 SVGIG (reference sequence). V was cut by 3 bases and J by 6 bases, with 12 bases left in between. The DNA for the CDR3 is TGTGCCTGGAGGGGAGTACGGGTCGAGCAGTACTTC. Translating it yields CAWRGVRVEQYF.